This TCR beta chain was documented in a study of blood T cell repertoires in COVID-19. Across the whole study: Spain, Italy and the United States supplied samples that represented acute and convalescent COVID-19. PBMCs, B-cell-depleted T cells, or T cells were the source of the cDNA or gDNA that made up the material.

V lost 4 bases and J lost 1, with 10 bases in between. CDR1 and CDR2 (germline): MNHNY, SVGAGI (reference sequence). The CDR3 is 14 residues long. Per the study methods: Reference gene primers were amplified, and this amplification served to estimate nucleated cell counts. Clones were sequenced by immunoSEQ multiplex PCR, and TCRdb holds only the in-frame ones, with some missing. From that table come the V and J calls and clone size; the DNA was used to work out D and trimming. The data show about 190,000 clones, more than 70% seen once. This TCR was sampled from a woman younger than 45 with acute or convalescent COVID-19. This chain connects TRBV6-6 to TRBJ1-2; D is possibly TRBD1 (5 bases). The sample was peripheral blood. CDR3 nucleotide sequence: TGTGCCAGCAGTTTTCCCGACAGTAACTATGGCTACACCTTC. Amino acids: CASSFPDSNYGYTF.